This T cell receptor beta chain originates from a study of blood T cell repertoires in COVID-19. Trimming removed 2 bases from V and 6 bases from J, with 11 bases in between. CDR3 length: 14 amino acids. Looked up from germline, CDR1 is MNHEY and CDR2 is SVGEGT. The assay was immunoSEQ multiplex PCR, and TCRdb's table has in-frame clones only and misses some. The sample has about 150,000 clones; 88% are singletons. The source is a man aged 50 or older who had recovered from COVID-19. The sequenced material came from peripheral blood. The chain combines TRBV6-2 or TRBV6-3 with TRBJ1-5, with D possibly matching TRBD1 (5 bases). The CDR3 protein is CASSYLGGSQPQHF. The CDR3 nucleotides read TGTGCCAGCAGTTACCTGGGGGGGAGTCAGCCCCAGCATTTT.